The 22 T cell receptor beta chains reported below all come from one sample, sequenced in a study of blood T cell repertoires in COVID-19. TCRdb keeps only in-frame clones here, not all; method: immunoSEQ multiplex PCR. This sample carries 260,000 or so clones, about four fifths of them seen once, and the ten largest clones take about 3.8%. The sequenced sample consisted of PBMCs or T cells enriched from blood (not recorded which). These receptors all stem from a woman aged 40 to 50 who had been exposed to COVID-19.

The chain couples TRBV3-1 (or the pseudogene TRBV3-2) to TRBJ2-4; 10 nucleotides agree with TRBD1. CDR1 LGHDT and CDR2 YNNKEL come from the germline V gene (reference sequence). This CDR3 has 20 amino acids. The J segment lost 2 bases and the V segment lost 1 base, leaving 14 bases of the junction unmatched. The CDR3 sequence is CASSQAGGQGSGLSKNIQYF. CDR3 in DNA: TGTGCCAGCAGCCAAGCGGGGGGACAGGGGTCCGGGTTATCCAAAAACATTCAGTACTTC.

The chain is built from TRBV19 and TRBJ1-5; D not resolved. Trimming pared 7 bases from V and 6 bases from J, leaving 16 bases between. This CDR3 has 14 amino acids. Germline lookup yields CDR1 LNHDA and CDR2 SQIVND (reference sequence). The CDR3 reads CASNWAGKGQPQHF. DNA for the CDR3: TGTGCCAGTAACTGGGCGGGGAAGGGTCAGCCCCAGCATTTT.

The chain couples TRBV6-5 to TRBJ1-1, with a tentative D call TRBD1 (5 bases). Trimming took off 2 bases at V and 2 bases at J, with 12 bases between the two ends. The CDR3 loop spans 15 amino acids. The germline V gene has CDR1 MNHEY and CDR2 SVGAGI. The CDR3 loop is CASSYEPGQNTEAFF. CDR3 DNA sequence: TGTGCCAGCAGTTACGAGCCAGGGCAAAACACTGAAGCTTTCTTT.

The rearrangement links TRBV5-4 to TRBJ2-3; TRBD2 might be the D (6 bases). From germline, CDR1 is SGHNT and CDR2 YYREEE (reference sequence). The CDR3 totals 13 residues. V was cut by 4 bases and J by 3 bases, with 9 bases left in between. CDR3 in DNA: TGTGCCAGCAGCCCTCGGGAGACAGATACGCAGTATTTT. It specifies CASSPRETDTQYF.

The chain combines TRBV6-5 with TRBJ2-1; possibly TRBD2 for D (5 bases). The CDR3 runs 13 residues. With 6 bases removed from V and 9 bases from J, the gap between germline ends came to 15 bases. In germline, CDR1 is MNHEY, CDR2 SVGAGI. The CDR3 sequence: CASSLELAGEQFF. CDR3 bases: TGTGCCAGCAGCCTCGAGCTAGCTGGTGAGCAGTTCTTC.

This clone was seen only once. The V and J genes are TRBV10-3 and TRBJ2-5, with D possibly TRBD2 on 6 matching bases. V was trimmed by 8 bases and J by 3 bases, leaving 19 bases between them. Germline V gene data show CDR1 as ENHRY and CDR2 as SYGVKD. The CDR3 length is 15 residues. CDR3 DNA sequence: TGTGCCATCGGGGGGACTGAGATAGGGGAAGAGACCCAGTACTTC. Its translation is CAIGGTEIGEETQYF.

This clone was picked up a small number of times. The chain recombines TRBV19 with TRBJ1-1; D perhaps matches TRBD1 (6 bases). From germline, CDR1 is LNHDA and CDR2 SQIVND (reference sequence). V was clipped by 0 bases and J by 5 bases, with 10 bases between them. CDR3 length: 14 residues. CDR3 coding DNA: TGTGCCAGTAGTATAGATCAGGGGTGGACTGAAGCTTTCTTT. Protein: CASSIDQGWTEAFF.

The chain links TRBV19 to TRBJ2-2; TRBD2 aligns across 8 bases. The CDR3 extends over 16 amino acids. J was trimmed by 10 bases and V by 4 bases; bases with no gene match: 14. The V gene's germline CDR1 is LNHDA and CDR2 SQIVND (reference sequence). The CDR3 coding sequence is TGTGCCAGTAGTAAGGGACTAGTCCCCGAAATACCGGAGCTGTTTTTT. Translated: CASSKGLVPEIPELFF. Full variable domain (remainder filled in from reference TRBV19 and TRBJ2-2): DGGITQSPKYLFRKEGQNVTLSCEQNLNHDAMYWYRQDPGQGLRLIYYSQIVNDFQKGDIAEGYSVSREKKESFPLTVTSAQKNPTAFYLCASSKGLVPEIPELFFGEGSRLTVL.

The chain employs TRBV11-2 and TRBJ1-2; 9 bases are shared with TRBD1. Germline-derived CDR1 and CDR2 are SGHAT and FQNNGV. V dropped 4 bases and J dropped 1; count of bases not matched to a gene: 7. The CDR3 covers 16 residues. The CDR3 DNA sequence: TGTGCCAGCAGCTCAACCGGGACAGGGAGTAACTATGGCTACACCTTC. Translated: CASSSTGTGSNYGYTF.

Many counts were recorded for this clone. The CDR3, as DNA: TGCGCCAGCAGCCAACCGCGGTCTCAAGAGACCCAGTACTTC. Its protein is CASSQPRSQETQYF. This chain links TRBV4-1 with TRBJ2-5, with D hard to call. V lost 2 bases to trimming and J lost 2 bases, with 9 bases between them. The CDR3 loop spans 14 amino acids. CDR1 is MGHRA and CDR2 is YSYEKL in the germline V gene.

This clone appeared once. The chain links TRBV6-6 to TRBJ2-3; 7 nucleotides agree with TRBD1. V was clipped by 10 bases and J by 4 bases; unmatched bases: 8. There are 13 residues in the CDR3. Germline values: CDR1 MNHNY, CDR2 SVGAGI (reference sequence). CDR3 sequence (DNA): TGTGCCACCAAGCCGGGACAGCCAGATACGCAGTATTTT. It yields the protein CATKPGQPDTQYF.

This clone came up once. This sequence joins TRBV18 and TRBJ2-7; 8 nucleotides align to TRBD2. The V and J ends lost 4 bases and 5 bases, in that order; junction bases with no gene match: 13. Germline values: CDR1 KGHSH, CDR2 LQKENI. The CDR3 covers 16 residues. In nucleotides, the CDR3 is TGTGCCAGCTCACAAAATCCCGGGACTAGGAGGAACGAGCAGTACTTC. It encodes CASSQNPGTRRNEQYF.

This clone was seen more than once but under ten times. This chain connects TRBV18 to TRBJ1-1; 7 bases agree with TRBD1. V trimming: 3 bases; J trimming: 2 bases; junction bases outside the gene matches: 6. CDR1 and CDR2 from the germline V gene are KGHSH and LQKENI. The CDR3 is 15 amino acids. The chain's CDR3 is CASSPRQGGNTEAFF. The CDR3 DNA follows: TGTGCCAGCTCACCGCGACAGGGCGGAAACACTGAAGCTTTCTTT.

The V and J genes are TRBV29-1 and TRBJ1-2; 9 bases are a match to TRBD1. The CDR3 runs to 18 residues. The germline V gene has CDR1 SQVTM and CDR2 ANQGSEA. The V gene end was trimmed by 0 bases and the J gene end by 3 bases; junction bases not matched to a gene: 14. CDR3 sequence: CSVEDVGSWDRAYYGYTF. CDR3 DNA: TGCAGCGTTGAAGATGTGGGGTCCTGGGACAGGGCTTACTATGGCTACACCTTC.

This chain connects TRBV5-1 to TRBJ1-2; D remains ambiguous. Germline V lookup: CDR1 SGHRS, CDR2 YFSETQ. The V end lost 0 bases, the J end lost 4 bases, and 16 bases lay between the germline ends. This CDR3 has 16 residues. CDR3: CASSLDPSAGSYGYTF. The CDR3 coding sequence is TGCGCCAGCAGCTTGGATCCGTCAGCGGGAAGCTATGGCTACACCTTC.

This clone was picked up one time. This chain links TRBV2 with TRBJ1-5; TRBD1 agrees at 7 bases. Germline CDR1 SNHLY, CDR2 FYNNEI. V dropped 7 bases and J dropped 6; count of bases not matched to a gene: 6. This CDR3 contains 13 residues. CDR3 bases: TGTGCCAGCACCATAGAGGGGGCTCAGCCCCAGCATTTT. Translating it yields CASTIEGAQPQHF.

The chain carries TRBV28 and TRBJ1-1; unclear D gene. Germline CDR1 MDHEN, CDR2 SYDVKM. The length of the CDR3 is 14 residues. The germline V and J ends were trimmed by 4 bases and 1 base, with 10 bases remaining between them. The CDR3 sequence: CASSSPHWNTEAFF. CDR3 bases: TGTGCCAGCAGTTCTCCTCACTGGAACACTGAAGCTTTCTTT.

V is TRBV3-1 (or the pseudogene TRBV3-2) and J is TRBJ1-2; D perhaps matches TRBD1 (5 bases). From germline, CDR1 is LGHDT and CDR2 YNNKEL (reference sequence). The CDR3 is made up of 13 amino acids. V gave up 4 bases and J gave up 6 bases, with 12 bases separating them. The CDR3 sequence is CASSRQGGDGYTF. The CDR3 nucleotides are TGTGCCAGCAGCCGGCAGGGAGGGGATGGCTACACCTTC.

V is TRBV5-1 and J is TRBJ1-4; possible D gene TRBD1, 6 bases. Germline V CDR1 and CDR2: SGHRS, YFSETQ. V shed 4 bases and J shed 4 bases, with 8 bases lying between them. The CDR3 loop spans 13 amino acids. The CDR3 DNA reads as TGCGCCAGCAGCGGACAGAGTAATGAAAAACTGTTTTTT. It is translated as CASSGQSNEKLFF. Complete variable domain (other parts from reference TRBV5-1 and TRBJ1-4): KAGVTQTPRYLIKTRGQQVTLSCSPISGHRSVSWYQQTPGQGLQFLFEYFSETQRNKGNFPGRFSGRQFSNSRSEMNVSTLELGDSALYLCASSGQSNEKLFFGSGTQLSVL.

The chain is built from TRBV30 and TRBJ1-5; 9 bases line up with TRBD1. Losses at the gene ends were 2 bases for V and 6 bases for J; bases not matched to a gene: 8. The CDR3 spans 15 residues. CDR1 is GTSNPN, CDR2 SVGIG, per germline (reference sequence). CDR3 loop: CAWSTSGTGSQPQHF. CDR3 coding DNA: TGTGCCTGGAGTACCTCGGGGACAGGGAGTCAGCCCCAGCATTTT.

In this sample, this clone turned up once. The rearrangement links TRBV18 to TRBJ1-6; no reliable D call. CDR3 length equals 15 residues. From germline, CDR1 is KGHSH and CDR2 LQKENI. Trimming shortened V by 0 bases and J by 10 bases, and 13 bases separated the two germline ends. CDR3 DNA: TGTGCCAGCTCACCACCGGGCAGCTTTGGATCACCCCTCCACTTT. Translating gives CASSPPGSFGSPLHF. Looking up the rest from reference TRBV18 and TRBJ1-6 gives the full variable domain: NAGVMQNPRHLVRRRGQEARLRCSPMKGHSHVYWYRQLPEEGLKFMVYLQKENIIDESGMPKERFSAEFPKEGPSILRIQQVVRGDSAAYFCASSPPGSFGSPLHFGNGTRLTVT.

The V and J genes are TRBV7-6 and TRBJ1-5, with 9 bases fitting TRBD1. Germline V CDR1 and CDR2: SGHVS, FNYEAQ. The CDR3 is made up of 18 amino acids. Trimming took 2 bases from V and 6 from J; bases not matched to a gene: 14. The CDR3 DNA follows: TGTGCCAGCAGCTTATATGGGGGACAGGGAAATTTAATTCAGCCCCAGCATTTT. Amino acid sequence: CASSLYGGQGNLIQPQHF.